The 17 T cell receptor beta chains in this list originate from one sample, sequenced in a study of cytomegalovirus exposure and HLA in healthy donors. The PCR contained 60 Vbeta and 13 Jbeta primers. The protocol was immunoSEQ multiplex PCR, while the TCRdb copy is restricted to in-frame clones and leaves out a portion. This sample carries around 140,000 clones, about 61% of them seen once, and the ten largest clones take 2% to 2.5%. The sequenced sample was PBMCs. These receptors were collected from a woman aged 40 to 55 in good health and CMV-seronegative.

The chain couples TRBV6-6 to TRBJ1-1; D is unclear. The germline V gene encodes CDR1 MNHNY and CDR2 SVGAGI (reference sequence). The CDR3 extends over 13 amino acids. The V end was cut by 6 bases, the J end by 3 bases, with 11 bases between. DNA of the CDR3: TGTGCCAGCAGCTCCCTGGCGGACACTGAAGCTTTCTTT. Its translation is CASSSLADTEAFF.

DNA for the CDR3: TGTGCCAGCAGCCGACGACTAGCGGGGGACACCGGGGAGCTGTTTTTT. Protein: CASSRRLAGDTGELFF. The chain is built from TRBV4-2 and TRBJ2-2; 12 nucleotides match TRBD2. Losses at the gene ends were 4 bases for V and 3 bases for J; bases not matched to a gene: 3. Germline CDR1 is LGHNA and CDR2 is YNFKEQ. This CDR3 spans 16 amino acids.

The chain recombines TRBV6-5 with TRBJ2-2; tentatively, D is TRBD2 (5 bases). CDR1 is MNHEY, CDR2 SVGAGI, per germline. The CDR3 contains 14 residues. Trimming took off 2 bases at V and 5 bases at J, with 9 bases between the two ends. This CDR3 is CASSYLRATGELFF. The CDR3, as DNA: TGTGCCAGCAGTTACCTGAGGGCGACCGGGGAGCTGTTTTTT.

V usage is TRBV28 and J usage is TRBJ1-5, with D possibly being TRBD1 (5 bases). This CDR3 has 14 residues. Trimming took 10 bases from V and 1 from J, leaving 14 bases between them. Germline values: CDR1 MDHEN, CDR2 SYDVKM. CDR3 sequence reads: CATQGPFSNQPQHF. The CDR3 bases are TGTGCCACCCAGGGCCCCTTCAGCAATCAGCCCCAGCATTTT.

The J gene is TRBJ1-1, the V gene TRBV28; D possibly corresponds to TRBD1 (6 bases). Trimming took 3 bases from V and 3 from J, leaving 23 bases between them. The germline CDR1 and CDR2 sequences are MDHEN and SYDVKM. This CDR3 is 18 amino acids long. Written as DNA, the CDR3 is TGTGCCAGCAGTTTCCCCCGACAGGTTGGTGCTTTAGACACTGAAGCTTTCTTT. This translates into CASSFPRQVGALDTEAFF.

A single count supports this clone. V gene TRBV5-4 combines with J gene TRBJ2-1; 8 bases agree with TRBD2. CDR1 is SGHNT, CDR2 YYREEE, per germline (reference sequence). This CDR3 comprises 20 residues. V dropped 4 bases and J dropped 4; count of bases not matched to a gene: 22. CDR3 sequence reads: CASSPISPLGAGDLYNEQFF. The CDR3 DNA follows: TGTGCCAGCAGCCCCATATCCCCCCTGGGAGCGGGGGATCTATACAATGAGCAGTTCTTC.

The gene calls are TRBV10-1 and TRBJ1-1; D gene unclear. V lost 4 bases and J lost 1, with 7 bases in between. CDR1 is WNHNN and CDR2 is SYGVQD in the germline V gene (reference sequence). This CDR3 comprises 13 residues. CDR3: CASSVKPNTEAFF. DNA for the CDR3: TGCGCCAGCAGTGTCAAGCCGAACACTGAAGCTTTCTTT.

This clone was recorded a few times. The chain combines TRBV4-1 with TRBJ1-4, with D possibly TRBD1 on 6 matching bases. The CDR3 sequence is 16 residues long. The V gene lost 4 bases and the J gene lost 2 bases, with 14 bases spanning the gap. CDR1 and CDR2 (germline): MGHRA, YSYEKL. The CDR3 spells CASSPRTESTNEKLFF. In DNA form, the CDR3 reads TGCGCCAGCAGCCCCCGGACAGAATCTACTAATGAAAAACTGTTTTTT.

V and J are TRBV6-6 and TRBJ1-6; D is unclear. There are 15 residues in the CDR3. The V gene lost 5 bases and the J gene lost 0 bases, with 8 bases spanning the gap. Germline CDR1 is MNHNY and CDR2 is SVGAGI (reference sequence). The CDR3 is CASSRGSSYNSPLHF. CDR3 in DNA: TGTGCCAGCAGTAGAGGTAGCTCCTATAATTCACCCCTCCACTTT.

The chain is built from TRBV15 and TRBJ2-7; TRBD2 matches at 9 bases. Germline CDR1 and CDR2: LNHNV and YYDKDF (reference sequence). This CDR3 comprises 17 residues. Trimming removed 5 bases from V and 2 bases from J; junction bases left unmatched: 13. The CDR3 sequence: CATSPMALAGATYEQYF. Written as DNA, the CDR3 is TGTGCCACCAGCCCCATGGCCTTAGCGGGGGCGACCTACGAGCAGTACTTC. The full variable domain, in which reference TRBV15 and TRBJ2-7 provide the parts outside the CDR3, is DAMVIQNPRYQVTQFGKPVTLSCSQTLNHNVMYWYQQKSSQAPKLLFHYYDKDFNNEADTPDNFQSRRPNTSFCFLDIRSPGLGDTAMYLCATSPMALAGATYEQYFGPGTRLTVT.

The V call is TRBV5-1, the J call TRBJ1-1; D gene uncertain. The CDR3 consists of 14 residues. The V end was cut by 0 bases, the J end by 7 bases, with 13 bases between. CDR1 SGHRS and CDR2 YFSETQ come from the germline V gene. CDR3 sequence: CASSLDGERGEAFF. CDR3 sequence (DNA): TGCGCCAGCAGCTTGGATGGGGAGCGGGGTGAAGCTTTCTTT. The variable domain in full, with the rest retrieved from reference TRBV5-1 and TRBJ1-1, is KAGVTQTPRYLIKTRGQQVTLSCSPISGHRSVSWYQQTPGQGLQFLFEYFSETQRNKGNFPGRFSGRQFSNSRSEMNVSTLELGDSALYLCASSLDGERGEAFFGQGTRLTVV.

The gene calls are TRBV19 and TRBJ2-1; 8 bases are shared with TRBD2. The germline V gene encodes CDR1 LNHDA and CDR2 SQIVND (reference sequence). The CDR3 is 16 residues long. V shed 8 bases and J 6 bases; nucleotides not matched to a gene: 15. The CDR3 nucleotides are TGTGCCAGTTCCCGGGCTGTGCGGGGGGCTCTCAATGAGCAGTTCTTC. Protein sequence: CASSRAVRGALNEQFF. The whole variable domain, filled in from reference TRBV19 and TRBJ2-1, reads DGGITQSPKYLFRKEGQNVTLSCEQNLNHDAMYWYRQDPGQGLRLIYYSQIVNDFQKGDIAEGYSVSREKKESFPLTVTSAQKNPTAFYLCASSRAVRGALNEQFFGPGTRLTVL.

The chain recombines TRBV5-1 with TRBJ1-2, with 7 bases lining up with TRBD1. Germline V gene lookup returns CDR1 SGHRS and CDR2 YFSETQ. The CDR3 is 16 amino acids. The trim removed 4 bases at V and 2 bases at J, leaving 11 bases unmatched. The CDR3, as DNA: TGCGCCAGCAGCCCCCGGACAGGTCCGACCAACTATGGCTACACCTTC. Translation: CASSPRTGPTNYGYTF.

This clone was detected only a few times. V is TRBV5-1 and J is TRBJ1-1, with D perhaps matching TRBD1 (6 bases). The CDR3 runs 17 residues. V was shortened by 5 bases and J by 4 bases, with 24 bases between the two germline ends. Germline assignment: CDR1 SGHRS and CDR2 YFSETQ. CDR3 protein: CASSPRYPGESGTEAFF. The CDR3 nucleotides read TGCGCCAGCAGTCCAAGATATCCAGGGGAGTCAGGCACTGAAGCTTTCTTT.

This chain connects TRBV4-1 to TRBJ1-5; 9 bases fit TRBD1. This CDR3 has 15 amino acids. Per germline, CDR1 MGHRA and CDR2 YSYEKL. J was trimmed by 6 bases and V by 4 bases; bases with no gene match: 7. The CDR3 DNA reads as TGCGCCAGCAGCCGCACAGGGGGCGGTGGTCAGCCCCAGCATTTT. Translating gives CASSRTGGGGQPQHF.

This clone was seen only a few times. The chain recombines TRBV5-4 with TRBJ2-1; 7 bases are shared with TRBD1. The CDR3 is 15 amino acids. V lost 0 bases, J lost 3 bases, and 3 bases stayed unmatched. Germline CDR1 SGHNT, CDR2 YYREEE (reference sequence). The CDR3 spells CASSLGAGGYNEQFF. The CDR3 nucleotides are TGTGCCAGCAGCTTGGGAGCAGGGGGCTACAATGAGCAGTTCTTC.

This chain uses TRBV19 with TRBJ1-1; tentatively, D is TRBD1 (6 bases). The germline V gene has CDR1 LNHDA and CDR2 SQIVND (reference sequence). V was clipped by 5 bases and J by 0 bases, with 10 bases between them. This CDR3 comprises 14 residues. In nucleotides, the CDR3 is TGTGCCAGTAGTGGGCAGGGGATGAACACTGAAGCTTTCTTT. It translates to CASSGQGMNTEAFF. Using reference TRBV19 and TRBJ1-1 for the parts outside the CDR3, the full variable domain is DGGITQSPKYLFRKEGQNVTLSCEQNLNHDAMYWYRQDPGQGLRLIYYSQIVNDFQKGDIAEGYSVSREKKESFPLTVTSAQKNPTAFYLCASSGQGMNTEAFFGQGTRLTVV.